The next 16 T cell receptor beta chains were all read from a single sample in a study of cytomegalovirus exposure and HLA in healthy donors. It was with 60 Vbeta and 13 Jbeta primers that the PCR ran. Profiling relied on immunoSEQ multiplex PCR, and the TCRdb table lists in-frame clones only, not all of them. The sample shows approximately 150,000 clones, approximately 88% of them seen only once. The sequenced sample consisted of PBMCs. All receptors derive from a woman aged 30 to 39 in good health and CMV-seronegative.

The chain carries TRBV6-1 and TRBJ1-5; no clear D. This CDR3 spans 14 amino acids. Germline V gene lookup returns CDR1 MNHNS and CDR2 SASEGT. Trimming shortened V by 1 base and J by 7 bases, and 11 bases separated the two germline ends. CDR3 amino acids: CASSEGGERQPQHF. The CDR3 DNA follows: TGTGCCAGCAGTGAAGGTGGGGAGAGGCAGCCCCAGCATTTT.

This chain joins TRBV9 and TRBJ2-3; 7 bases match TRBD1. V was clipped by 8 bases and J by 3 bases; unmatched bases: 9. There are 14 residues in the CDR3. Looked up from germline, CDR1 is SGDLS and CDR2 is YYNGEE. The CDR3 here is CASDQGEATDTQYF. The CDR3 DNA sequence: TGTGCCAGTGACCAGGGGGAAGCTACAGATACGCAGTATTTT. Combining the CDR3 with reference TRBV9 and TRBJ2-3 gives the whole variable domain DSGVTQTPKHLITATGQRVTLRCSPRSGDLSVYWYQQSLDQGLQFLIQYYNGEERAKGNILERFSAQQFPDLHSELNLSSLELGDSALYFCASDQGEATDTQYFGPGTRLTVL.

This chain joins TRBV20-1 and TRBJ2-5, with D hard to call. CDR1 is DFQATT, CDR2 SNEGSKA, per germline (reference sequence). The CDR3 is made up of 11 amino acids. Trimming took 2 bases from V and 4 from J, leaving 5 bases between them. The CDR3 loop reads CSARNIETQYF. The CDR3 DNA is TGCAGTGCTAGAAATATAGAGACCCAGTACTTC.

This sequence joins TRBV6-1 and TRBJ2-7, with 8 bases matching TRBD2. Germline V gene data show CDR1 as MNHNS and CDR2 as SASEGT. The ends lost 8 bases at V and 2 bases at J; junction bases unmatched: 8. The CDR3 is made up of 14 amino acids. For the CDR3, the DNA is TGTGCCAGCGCCCGAGGAGCGGGAGCCTACGAGCAGTACTTC. Encoded protein: CASARGAGAYEQYF.

The rearrangement joins TRBV18 to TRBJ2-3; D may be TRBD2 (5 bases). CDR1 and CDR2 from the germline V gene are KGHSH and LQKENI. The CDR3 sequence is 13 residues long. The V end lost 8 bases, the J end lost 3 bases, and 12 bases lay between the germline ends. CDR3 amino acids: CASTPGITDTQYF. The CDR3, as DNA: TGTGCCAGCACCCCCGGGATAACAGATACGCAGTATTTT. The whole variable domain, filled in from reference TRBV18 and TRBJ2-3, reads NAGVMQNPRHLVRRRGQEARLRCSPMKGHSHVYWYRQLPEEGLKFMVYLQKENIIDESGMPKERFSAEFPKEGPSILRIQQVVRGDSAAYFCASTPGITDTQYFGPGTRLTVL.

The chain links TRBV19 to TRBJ1-4; possible D gene TRBD1, 6 bases. Between the trimmed V and J ends, which lost 4 bases and 4 bases, there was a span of 10 bases. CDR3 size: 14 residues. Germline V CDR1 and CDR2: LNHDA, SQIVND (reference sequence). The CDR3 region is CASSNRQDNEKLFF. The CDR3 region has the DNA TGTGCCAGTAGTAACCGACAGGATAATGAAAAACTGTTTTTT. Full variable domain (remainder filled in from reference TRBV19 and TRBJ1-4): DGGITQSPKYLFRKEGQNVTLSCEQNLNHDAMYWYRQDPGQGLRLIYYSQIVNDFQKGDIAEGYSVSREKKESFPLTVTSAQKNPTAFYLCASSNRQDNEKLFFGSGTQLSVL.

The chain carries TRBV4-1 and TRBJ2-7, with D possibly TRBD2 on 6 matching bases. V lost 4 bases, J lost 3 bases, and 10 bases lay in between. The CDR3 totals 13 residues. CDR1 is MGHRA and CDR2 is YSYEKL in the germline V gene. The CDR3: CASSPVGGYEQYF. CDR3 sequence (DNA): TGCGCCAGCAGCCCAGTGGGGGGCTACGAGCAGTACTTC.

The chain uses TRBV11-2 and TRBJ2-3, with 15 bases identical to TRBD2. Germline V CDR1 and CDR2: SGHAT, FQNNGV. The CDR3 runs to 17 residues. V gave up 5 bases and J gave up 6 bases; unmatched junction bases: 9. The CDR3 nucleotides are TGTGCCAGCAGCCCAGCAGGACTAGCGGGAGGGCCCGATACGCAGTATTTT. It yields the protein CASSPAGLAGGPDTQYF.

The rearrangement joins TRBV9 to TRBJ1-6; no clear D gene. In germline, CDR1 is SGDLS, CDR2 YYNGEE. V was clipped by 2 bases and J by 2 bases, with 20 bases between them. This CDR3 region has 19 residues. CDR3 sequence (DNA): TGTGCCAGCAGCGTCGAACCCCTTTCAGTGCTAGCCTATAATTCACCCCTCCACTTT. Its translation: CASSVEPLSVLAYNSPLHF. The whole variable domain, filled in from reference TRBV9 and TRBJ1-6, reads DSGVTQTPKHLITATGQRVTLRCSPRSGDLSVYWYQQSLDQGLQFLIQYYNGEERAKGNILERFSAQQFPDLHSELNLSSLELGDSALYFCASSVEPLSVLAYNSPLHFGNGTRLTVT.

The J gene is TRBJ2-7, the V gene TRBV6-6, with TRBD1 matching over 7 bases. Trimming took 3 bases from V and 5 from J; bases not matched to a gene: 10. The CDR3 is made up of 15 amino acids. CDR1 MNHNY and CDR2 SVGAGI come from the germline V gene (reference sequence). CDR3: CASSYSDRVVNEQYF. The CDR3 nucleotides read TGTGCCAGCAGTTATTCCGACAGGGTAGTCAACGAGCAGTACTTC.

There are a few counts of this clone. The J gene is TRBJ1-1, the V gene TRBV6-8; 11 bases line up with TRBD1. CDR3 length equals 14 residues. V trimming: 11 bases; J trimming: 7 bases; junction bases outside the gene matches: 12. Germline CDR1 MNHGY, CDR2 SAAAGT. The CDR3 loop is CAGWTGGPRFEAFF. The CDR3 bases are TGTGCCGGCTGGACAGGGGGCCCCCGTTTTGAAGCTTTCTTT.

The chain has TRBV19 and TRBJ2-1, with 11 nucleotides matching TRBD1. V trimming: 5 bases; J trimming: 4 bases; junction bases outside the gene matches: 7. Germline V gene data show CDR1 as LNHDA and CDR2 as SQIVND (reference sequence). This CDR3 spans 16 amino acids. As DNA, the CDR3 is TGTGCCAGTAGTCTGTTCCGGGACAGGGGGTACAATGAGCAGTTCTTC. Its protein is CASSLFRDRGYNEQFF.

A remark on this clone: This CDR3 fails to terminate in the conserved phenylalanine or tryptophan, so it likely reflects a read error. J is TRBJ2-7 and V is TRBV6-1; 8 bases align to TRBD2. This CDR3 has 14 amino acids. Germline V gene data show CDR1 as MNHNS and CDR2 as SASEGT. The V and J ends lost 4 bases and 2 bases, in that order; junction bases with no gene match: 4. Here the CDR3 reads CASSGKGLAYEQYL. DNA for the CDR3: TGTGCCAGCAGTGGCAAGGGACTAGCCTACGAGCAGTACCTC.

The V gene is TRBV6-1, the J gene TRBJ1-1; the D gene is possibly TRBD1 (6 bases). This CDR3 has 14 residues. The ends were cut back, 4 bases at V and 1 base at J, with 10 bases in the middle. The germline V gene encodes CDR1 MNHNS and CDR2 SASEGT. The CDR3 reads CASSAGQSNTEAFF. CDR3 DNA sequence: TGTGCCAGCAGTGCCGGACAGTCGAACACTGAAGCTTTCTTT.

The chain combines TRBV19 with TRBJ2-7; TRBD2 might be the D (5 bases). The CDR3 runs to 17 residues. Trimming took off 5 bases at V and 1 base at J, with 21 bases between the two ends. From germline, CDR1 is LNHDA and CDR2 SQIVND (reference sequence). As DNA, the CDR3 is TGTGCCAGTAGTTCCGGGGTTTCAGCGATTACATCCTACGAGCAGTACTTC. Protein product: CASSSGVSAITSYEQYF.

The rearrangement joins TRBV7-8 to TRBJ2-7, with 8 bases aligning to TRBD1. Trimming removed 1 base from V and 1 base from J; junction bases left unmatched: 6. The CDR3 has 16 residues. Germline loops: CDR1 SGHVS, CDR2 FQNEAQ. CDR3 in DNA: TGTGCCAGCAGCTTAGATAGGACAGGGAAATCCTACGAGCAGTACTTC. Protein sequence: CASSLDRTGKSYEQYF.